This TCR beta chain comes out of a study of cytomegalovirus exposure and HLA in healthy donors. The CDR3 contains 13 residues. Germline V gene lookup returns CDR1 GTSNPN and CDR2 SVGIG (reference sequence). The V segment lost 4 bases and the J segment 4 bases; nucleotides outside the gene matches: 6. When sampled, the donors appeared nominally healthy, though they likely had unrecorded immune exposures. The PCR was carried out with 60 Vbeta primers and 13 Jbeta primers. Sequencing used immunoSEQ multiplex PCR; TCRdb keeps in-frame clones, though not all of them. The sample carries around 140,000 clones, 80% recorded once.

The receptor was isolated from a man aged 40-49 years in good health and CMV-seronegative. The sequencing input was PBMCs. The rearrangement joins TRBV30 to TRBJ1-2; 7 bases fit TRBD1. The CDR3 DNA reads TGTGCCTGGAAGTTCGGGACAGCCTATGGCTACACCTTC. Translating it yields CAWKFGTAYGYTF.